Each of the 32 T cell receptor beta chains below was sequenced from the same sample in a study of T cell repertoires in cytomegalovirus infection. TCRdb ran MiXCR on the reads and lists one entry per CDR3 protein. The sample contains some 68,000 distinct CDR3 sequences, about 22% of which appear only once. What these receptors recognize is not known. The source material was PBMCs, sequenced either directly or after in vitro stimulation (not recorded which). The source is a human donor in good health (CMV status not recorded). Some clones in this sample may be carry-over from other donors' samples.

Comment on this clonotype: Just one base apart from a much larger clone, this may be a read error. The chain is built from TRBV5-4 and TRBJ2-1; D unresolved. V lost 4 bases to trimming and J lost 0 bases, with 14 bases between them. Germline V CDR1 and CDR2: SGHNT, YYREEE (reference sequence). The CDR3 is made up of 16 amino acids. CDR3 bases: TGTGCCAGCAGCCCCGGTAGCACAAGCTCCTACAATGAGCAGTTCTTC. Translated, it gives CASSPGSTSSYNEQFF.

The DNA for the CDR3 is TGTGCCAGCAGTTTTCACCAGAGCCAAGAGACCCAGTACTTC. Translated, it gives CASSFHQSQETQYF. The genes are TRBV28 and TRBJ2-5; no clear D gene. Trimming took off 3 bases at V and 1 base at J, with 9 bases between the two ends. This CDR3 contains 14 residues. The germline CDR1 and CDR2 sequences are MDHEN and SYDVKM.

The V and J genes are TRBV7-6 and TRBJ2-1, with 9 bases that match TRBD1. CDR1 SGHVS and CDR2 FNYEAQ come from the germline V gene. There are 14 residues in the CDR3. V trimming: 11 bases; J trimming: 4 bases; junction bases outside the gene matches: 9. The CDR3 sequence: CALAGTGRYNEQFF. The CDR3 DNA reads as TGTGCCCTTGCCGGGACAGGGCGATACAATGAGCAGTTCTTC. Full variable domain (outside the CDR3, taken from reference TRBV7-6 and TRBJ2-1): GAGVSQSPRYKVTKRGQDVALRCDPISGHVSLYWYRQALGQGPEFLTYFNYEAQQDKSGLPNDRFSAERPEGSISTLTIQRTEQRDSAMYRCALAGTGRYNEQFFGPGTRLTVL.

In nucleotides, the CDR3 is TGTGCCAGCAGCTTATGGCAGGGAGTCAATGAGCAGTTCTTC. Translating gives CASSLWQGVNEQFF. This chain links TRBV11-2 with TRBJ2-1; possibly TRBD1 or TRBD2 for D (5 bases each). Trimming took 2 bases from V and 6 from J, leaving 11 bases between them. Per the germline V gene, CDR1 is SGHAT and CDR2 is FQNNGV. The CDR3 totals 14 residues. The full variable domain, its missing parts supplied by reference TRBV11-2 and TRBJ2-1, is EAGVAQSPRYKIIEKRQSVAFWCNPISGHATLYWYQQILGQGPKLLIQFQNNGVVDDSQLPKDRFSAERLKGVDSTLKIQPAKLEDSAVYLCASSLWQGVNEQFFGPGTRLTVL.

This clonotype appeared many times. The J gene is TRBJ2-2, the V gene TRBV6-1; the D gene is possibly TRBD1 (5 bases). This CDR3 comprises 13 residues. V was pared by 5 bases and J by 6 bases, with 10 bases between. Looked up from germline, CDR1 is MNHNS and CDR2 is SASEGT. CDR3 in amino acids: CASSPPRAGELFF. In DNA, the CDR3 is TGTGCCAGCAGTCCCCCCAGGGCCGGGGAGCTGTTTTTT.

This clonotype was detected a few times. This sequence joins TRBV28 and TRBJ1-2; tentative D call: TRBD1 (5 bases). The CDR3 has 13 amino acids. Germline CDR1 reads MDHEN; CDR2 reads SYDVKM. Trimming shortened V by 6 bases and J by 6 bases, and 14 bases separated the two germline ends. The CDR3 coding sequence is TGTGCCAGCAGCGTCGGGACGCCTCATGGCTACACCTTC. Encoded protein: CASSVGTPHGYTF.

This clonotype was recorded a few times. V usage is TRBV6-4 and J usage is TRBJ2-7; D unresolved. The V gene's germline CDR1 is MRHNA and CDR2 SNTAGT. This CDR3 has 16 amino acids. V gave up 4 bases and J gave up 0 bases, with 16 bases separating them. In nucleotides, the CDR3 is TGTGCCAGCAGTGTACCGGTCAGTGGAAGCTCCTACGAGCAGTACGTC. This encodes CASSVPVSGSSYEQYV.

As regards this clonotype: Since a much larger clone is just one base distant, this may be a read error. The chain has TRBV7-2 and TRBJ2-7; D may be TRBD1 or TRBD2 (6 bases each). There are 15 residues in the CDR3. In germline, CDR1 is SGHTA, CDR2 FQGNSA. The CDR3 DNA is TGTGCCAGCAACTTACAGGGTCCGGGAGCAGACGAGCAGTACTTC. The encoded protein is CASNLQGPGADEQYF.

This clonotype turned up a few times. V is TRBV4-1 and J is TRBJ1-1, with TRBD1 as a possible D gene (6 bases). The length of the CDR3 is 14 residues. With 1 base removed from V and 5 bases from J, the gap between germline ends came to 11 bases. Germline-derived CDR1 and CDR2 are MGHRA and YSYEKL. CDR3: CASSQARGRTEAFF. DNA of the CDR3: TGCGCCAGCAGCCAAGCCAGGGGAAGAACTGAAGCTTTCTTT.

The chain couples TRBV5-6 to TRBJ1-1; tentatively, D is TRBD1 (5 bases). V dropped 1 base and J dropped 0 bases, with 10 bases sitting between them. Germline V CDR1 and CDR2: SGHDT, YYEEEE. The CDR3 has 15 amino acids. CDR3 nucleotides: TGTGCCAGCAGCTTGTTGGGACCCATGAACACTGAAGCTTTCTTT. The encoded protein is CASSLLGPMNTEAFF.

This clonotype appeared a few times. This chain links TRBV6-5 with TRBJ1-4; perhaps TRBD1 as D (5 bases). The V end was cut by 0 bases, the J end by 3 bases, with 11 bases between. Looked up from germline, CDR1 is MNHEY and CDR2 is SVGAGI. The CDR3 has 16 residues. The CDR3 nucleotides are TGTGCCAGCAGTTACTCCGCCGGCAGGGCTAATGAAAAACTGTTTTTT. Its protein product is CASSYSAGRANEKLFF.

The table lists this clonotype with many counts. This sequence joins TRBV7-2 and TRBJ2-1; the match to TRBD1 covers 7 bases. V trimming: 4 bases; J trimming: 4 bases; junction bases outside the gene matches: 10. The CDR3 has 16 amino acids. Germline V CDR1 and CDR2: SGHTA, FQGNSA. CDR3 DNA sequence: TGTGCCAGCAGCTCCCCAGGACAGGACCCTTACAATGAGCAGTTCTTC. Encoded protein: CASSSPGQDPYNEQFF. The full variable domain, completed using reference TRBV7-2 and TRBJ2-1, is GAGVSQSPSNKVTEKGKDVELRCDPISGHTALYWYRQSLGQGLEFLIYFQGNSAPDKSGLPSDRFSAERTGGSVSTLTIQRTQQEDSAVYLCASSSPGQDPYNEQFFGPGTRLTVL.

This chain joins TRBV6-6 and TRBJ2-5; 7 bases agree with TRBD1. CDR1 MNHNY and CDR2 SVGAGI come from the germline V gene (reference sequence). This CDR3 is built from 15 residues. V lost 5 bases, J lost 9 bases, and 15 bases stayed unmatched. CDR3 residues: CASSRAGTEESAQYF. The DNA for the CDR3 is TGTGCCAGCAGTAGAGCCGGGACAGAAGAGAGTGCCCAGTACTTC.

The sample holds many counts of this clonotype. The J gene is TRBJ2-5, the V gene TRBV7-6; 8 nucleotides line up with TRBD1. Germline V lookup: CDR1 SGHVS, CDR2 FNYEAQ. V was clipped by 8 bases and J by 2 bases; unmatched bases: 10. The CDR3 spans 15 residues. Written as DNA, the CDR3 is TGTGCCAGCGGACCGGGGACAGGCAATCAAGAGACCCAGTACTTC. It yields the protein CASGPGTGNQETQYF.

The sample holds a few counts of this clonotype. The chain recombines TRBV7-3 with TRBJ2-1, with TRBD2 identical over 8 bases. Losses at the gene ends were 5 bases for V and 7 bases for J; bases not matched to a gene: 13. CDR3 size: 16 residues. Germline values: CDR1 SGHTA, CDR2 FQGTGA. The CDR3 DNA reads as TGTGCCAGCAGCCCATTAGCGGGAAGTGGGGGGAATGAGCAGTTCTTC. Residues: CASSPLAGSGGNEQFF. Together with reference TRBV7-3 and TRBJ2-1, the CDR3 gives the full variable domain: GAGVSQTPSNKVTEKGKYVELRCDPISGHTALYWYRQSLGQGPEFLIYFQGTGAADDSGLPNDRFFAVRPEGSVSTLKIQRTERGDSAVYLCASSPLAGSGGNEQFFGPGTRLTVL.

At least ten counts were recorded for this clonotype. The chain joins TRBV7-2 to TRBJ2-7; D is possibly TRBD1 or TRBD2 (6 bases each). Germline CDR1 reads SGHTA; CDR2 reads FQGNSA. The CDR3 consists of 14 residues. V lost 5 bases to trimming and J lost 2 bases, with 13 bases between them. This CDR3 reads CASSVNRGPYEQYF. Written as DNA, the CDR3 is TGTGCCAGCAGCGTCAATCGGGGGCCCTACGAGCAGTACTTC.

This clonotype came up a few times. The CDR3 bases are TGTGCCAGCAGCCGAACTCCCAACGACTCCTACGAGCAGTACTTC. This gives the protein CASSRTPNDSYEQYF. The chain uses TRBV13 and TRBJ2-7; D remains ambiguous. Germline lookup yields CDR1 PRHDT and CDR2 FYEKMQ (reference sequence). V dropped 5 bases and J dropped 0 bases, with 14 bases sitting between them. This CDR3 is built from 15 residues.

This clonotype was recorded at least ten times. The chain has TRBV7-2 and TRBJ2-3; TRBD2 aligns across 11 bases. Looked up from germline, CDR1 is SGHTA and CDR2 is FQGNSA. V shed 5 bases and J 2 bases; nucleotides not matched to a gene: 6. This CDR3 has 16 residues. The CDR3 spells CASSRQTSGTTDTQYF. The DNA for the CDR3 is TGTGCCAGCAGCCGACAGACTAGCGGGACCACAGATACGCAGTATTTT. The variable domain in full, with the rest retrieved from reference TRBV7-2 and TRBJ2-3, is GAGVSQSPSNKVTEKGKDVELRCDPISGHTALYWYRQSLGQGLEFLIYFQGNSAPDKSGLPSDRFSAERTGGSVSTLTIQRTQQEDSAVYLCASSRQTSGTTDTQYFGPGTRLTVL.

V usage is TRBV7-2 and J usage is TRBJ2-5; 11 bases match TRBD2. The CDR3 is made up of 15 amino acids. V lost 5 bases and J lost 5; bases outside the gene matches: 7. The germline V gene encodes CDR1 SGHTA and CDR2 FQGNSA. DNA of the CDR3: TGTGCCAGCAGCCCAATAGCGGGAGGGGTGGAGACCCAGTACTTC. It yields the protein CASSPIAGGVETQYF.

In this sample, this clonotype turned up a few times. The chain uses TRBV7-2 and TRBJ2-7; 9 nucleotides align to TRBD1. Unmatched junction bases numbered 7, after V lost 2 bases and J lost 5 bases. CDR1 SGHTA and CDR2 FQGNSA come from the germline V gene. This CDR3 region has 15 residues. CDR3 nucleotide sequence: TGTGCCAGCAGCTTATTTGGACAGGGGTTTAACGAGCAGTACTTC. This encodes CASSLFGQGFNEQYF.

The V call is TRBV28, the J call TRBJ2-1; D uncertain. The CDR3 extends over 15 amino acids. The V end lost 6 bases, the J end lost 8 bases, and 20 bases lay between the germline ends. Germline CDR1 MDHEN, CDR2 SYDVKM. The CDR3 DNA follows: TGTGCCAGCAGACTCCCCGGCATTCATGCGGATGAGCAGTTCTTC. Amino acid sequence: CASRLPGIHADEQFF.

This clonotype was counted once. V and J are TRBV18 and TRBJ1-6, with D perhaps matching TRBD1 (6 bases). The CDR3 extends over 15 amino acids. CDR1 and CDR2 from the germline V gene are KGHSH and LQKENI. The V and J ends lost 0 bases and 5 bases respectively, with 8 bases between them. CDR3 in DNA: TGTGCCAGCTCACCACCAGCAGGGGATAATTCACCCCTCCACTTT. This codes for CASSPPAGDNSPLHF.

The CDR3 coding sequence is TGTGCCAGTAGTACGGGGACTAGCGGATCAGATACGCAGTATTTT. It yields the protein CASSTGTSGSDTQYF. The V gene is TRBV19, the J gene TRBJ2-3; 11 nucleotides agree with TRBD2. Germline assignment: CDR1 LNHDA and CDR2 SQIVND (reference sequence). The CDR3 consists of 15 residues. The V gene end was trimmed by 4 bases and the J gene end by 4 bases; junction bases not matched to a gene: 4. Supplemented by reference TRBV19 and TRBJ2-3, the full variable domain reads DGGITQSPKYLFRKEGQNVTLSCEQNLNHDAMYWYRQDPGQGLRLIYYSQIVNDFQKGDIAEGYSVSREKKESFPLTVTSAQKNPTAFYLCASSTGTSGSDTQYFGPGTRLTVL.

This clonotype was observed at least ten times. V gene TRBV7-2 combines with J gene TRBJ2-7; D gene unclear. Trimming left V 0 bases short and J 0 bases short, with 9 bases between. This CDR3 region has 15 residues. Per the germline V gene, CDR1 is SGHTA and CDR2 is FQGNSA. The CDR3 reads CASSLALLSSYEQYF. DNA of the CDR3: TGTGCCAGCAGCTTAGCTCTCCTGAGCTCCTACGAGCAGTACTTC.

The sample holds many counts of this clonotype. This chain links TRBV6-1 with TRBJ2-7; no firm D call. The CDR3 covers 15 residues. Germline loops: CDR1 MNHNS, CDR2 SASEGT. V was pared by 6 bases and J by 0 bases, with 15 bases between. As DNA, the CDR3 is TGTGCCAGCAGCCGCGGCGTGACGATCTCCTACGAGCAGTACGTC. Amino acids: CASSRGVTISYEQYV.

The chain links TRBV18 to TRBJ2-4; D remains unclear. Germline assignment: CDR1 KGHSH and CDR2 LQKENI. V was shortened by 3 bases and J by 0 bases, with 9 bases between the two germline ends. This CDR3 region has 15 residues. CDR3 nucleotide sequence: TGTGCCAGCTCACCTCCGTCACTAGCCAAAAACATTCAGTACTTC. This sequence encodes CASSPPSLAKNIQYF.

The chain links TRBV20-1 to TRBJ2-1; 7 nucleotides line up with TRBD2. CDR3 size: 17 residues. The germline V gene has CDR1 DFQATT and CDR2 SNEGSKA (reference sequence). The trim removed 0 bases at V and 3 bases at J, leaving 11 bases unmatched. The CDR3 region has the DNA TGCAGTGCTAGAGATCTCTTCGGCGGGGAGGGCTACAATGAGCAGTTCTTC. This codes for CSARDLFGGEGYNEQFF.

This clonotype occurred a few times. The chain combines TRBV12-3 or TRBV12-4 with TRBJ1-2; weak D call: TRBD1 (6 bases). CDR3 length: 17 amino acids. The V gene lost 2 bases and the J gene lost 4 bases, with 20 bases spanning the gap. CDR3 loop: CASSLRGQPRGSYGYTF. DNA of the CDR3: TGTGCCAGCAGTTTACGAGGACAGCCGCGTGGGAGCTATGGCTACACCTTC.

This chain joins TRBV11-3 and TRBJ2-5; D assignment may be TRBD1 or TRBD2 (5 bases each). Germline assignment: CDR1 SGHNT and CDR2 YENEEA. The V end was cut by 4 bases, the J end by 4 bases, with 13 bases between. The length of the CDR3 is 14 residues. This CDR3 is CASSSSWGRETQYF. For the CDR3, the DNA is TGTGCCAGCAGCTCCTCCTGGGGGAGAGAGACCCAGTACTTC.

CDR3 DNA sequence: TGTGCCAGCAGCGAGGGACTAGCGGGAGGCGAGCAGTACTTC. Its protein product is CASSEGLAGGEQYF. The V and J genes are TRBV7-6 and TRBJ2-7; 15 positions agree with TRBD2. Trimming took 5 bases from V and 6 from J; bases not matched to a gene: 2. Germline V gene data show CDR1 as SGHVS and CDR2 as FNYEAQ. The CDR3 covers 14 residues.

This clonotype has a handful of counts. The chain recombines TRBV5-4 with TRBJ2-1, with 8 positions matching TRBD2. Germline CDR1 reads SGHNT; CDR2 reads YYREEE (reference sequence). Trimming at V came to 3 bases and at J to 4 bases, leaving 6 bases not matched to a gene. CDR3 length: 15 amino acids. DNA of the CDR3: TGTGCCAGCAGCTGGGGACTAGACACGTACAATGAGCAGTTCTTC. Residues: CASSWGLDTYNEQFF.

This clonotype was detected a few times. The genes are TRBV2 and TRBJ1-2, with 10 bases lining up with TRBD1. CDR1 is SNHLY, CDR2 FYNNEI, per germline. The CDR3 loop spans 17 amino acids. The V gene end was trimmed by 4 bases and the J gene end by 4 bases; junction bases not matched to a gene: 12. CDR3 sequence (DNA): TGTGCCAGCAGTGCCTCTTTAGGACAGGGGGGGACCTATGGCTACACCTTC. It yields the protein CASSASLGQGGTYGYTF.